This TCR beta chain is from a study of regulatory T cells in long-lasting Graves disease. Building of the TCR beta libraries involved iRepertoire HTBI primers and Arm-PCR of CDR3 regions. TCRdb analysed the multiplex PCR reads with MiXCR anew, one entry per CDR3 protein. The table has roughly 520,000 distinct CDR3 sequences, 12% seen once. V was cut by 5 bases and J by 3 bases, with 14 bases left in between. CDR1 is SGHNT and CDR2 is YENEEA in the germline V gene. This CDR3 region has 15 residues. The time point here: newly diagnosed GD, antithyroid drugs for less than 3 months. Scientists built the TCR library using RNA that was extracted from PBMCs. This clonotype was observed at least ten times. The same data also contributed to another study, on T cells in Graves' hyperthyroidism and ophthalmopathy. Per that paper: These patients, aged 18 to 65, had recently diagnosed hyperthyroidism lasting under 2 months. Clinical symptoms, serum thyroxine and TRAb, thyroid ultrasound and orbital computed tomography were used for the diagnoses. HTBI primers were used for first-round RT-PCR of the TCR CDR3.

This chain uses TRBV11-3 with TRBJ2-4, with D unclear. The starting material was peripheral blood mononuclear cells (PBMCs), obtained at new diagnosis, from a patient treated with antithyroid drugs. The receptor's source is a woman in her thirties with Graves disease. The CDR3 DNA sequence: TGTGCCAGCAGCCAGGACCCGAGGAACAAAAACATTCAGTACTTC. Translating gives CASSQDPRNKNIQYF.